The sequence of this T cell receptor (beta chain) was determined in a study of long-term antiretroviral therapy in people with HIV. An immunoSEQ assay, version v3.0, was performed at survey level. Produced via immunoSEQ multiplex PCR; TCRdb's table is partial and in-frame only. The data show fewer than 30,000 clones, roughly 87% seen once. Trimming removed 0 bases from V and 2 bases from J, with 9 bases in between. The CDR3 covers 14 residues. Looked up from germline, CDR1 is SGDLS and CDR2 is YYNGEE. Study-wide points: When set beside controls, HIV repertoires had CDR3 length ranges that were narrower.

As concerns this clone: The target antigen is unknown.

Treatment for all HIV-infected participants took place in the United States. The clonotype originates from a man aged 50 to 60 with HIV. The rearrangement joins TRBV9 to TRBJ2-7; D is undetermined. Sample: unsorted PBMCs, taken 1.8 years before starting antiretroviral therapy. This chain's CDR3 is CASSVGNSPYEQYF. CDR3 nucleotides: TGTGCCAGCAGCGTAGGAAACAGTCCCTACGAGCAGTACTTC. Using reference TRBV9 and TRBJ2-7 for the parts outside the CDR3, the full variable domain is DSGVTQTPKHLITATGQRVTLRCSPRSGDLSVYWYQQSLDQGLQFLIQYYNGEERAKGNILERFSAQQFPDLHSELNLSSLELGDSALYFCASSVGNSPYEQYFGPGTRLTVT.